These 25 T cell receptor beta chains were sequenced from one sample in a study of T cell repertoires in cytomegalovirus infection. From the reads, TCRdb called clonotypes with MiXCR, one entry per CDR3 protein. The sample shows roughly 720,000 distinct CDR3 sequences, 35% of them seen only once. The specimen sequenced was PBMCs. All receptors derive from a human donor in good health (CMV status not recorded). Some clones in this sample may be carry-over from other donors' samples.

In this sample, this clonotype turned up a few times. The chain employs TRBV5-4 and TRBJ1-1; D remains unclear. The germline V gene encodes CDR1 SGHNT and CDR2 YYREEE (reference sequence). The CDR3 sequence is 14 residues long. The V and J ends lost 6 bases and 1 base respectively, with 13 bases between them. CDR3 DNA sequence: TGTGCCAGCACTCACGGCCCCGCGAACACTGAAGCTTTCTTT. Amino acid sequence: CASTHGPANTEAFF.

The chain employs TRBV12-3 or TRBV12-4 and TRBJ1-3; 9 bases line up with TRBD1. The CDR3 runs 17 residues. V trimming: 3 bases; J trimming: 12 bases; junction bases outside the gene matches: 18. DNA for the CDR3: TGTGCCAGCAGTTTGGGTTCGGGACAGGGTCATGGAACCAACATATATTTT. It encodes CASSLGSGQGHGTNIYF.

A single count supports this clonotype. V is TRBV20-1 and J is TRBJ1-5; D uncertain. The V and J ends lost 2 bases and 2 bases respectively, with 13 bases between them. CDR3 length: 15 residues. CDR1 and CDR2 (germline): DFQATT, SNEGSKA (reference sequence). CDR3 in DNA: TGCAGTGCTAGAAGAAGGGTTGGGGGCAATCAGCCCCAGCATTTT. The encoded protein is CSARRRVGGNQPQHF.

Regarding this clonotype: Since no conserved phenylalanine or tryptophan closes the CDR3, a read error is the likely cause. The chain combines TRBV7-2 with TRBJ1-5, with D unclear. From germline, CDR1 is SGHTA and CDR2 FQGNSA. The germline V and J ends were trimmed by 5 bases and 0 bases, with 14 bases remaining between them. The CDR3 is 16 amino acids. DNA for the CDR3: TGTGCCAGCAGCCCGGCCAGGCGGGGTAGCAATCAGCCCCAGCATATT. This sequence encodes CASSPARRGSNQPQHI.

V is TRBV28 and J is TRBJ1-5, with TRBD1 as a possible D gene (6 bases). The CDR3 totals 17 residues. Germline CDR1 is MDHEN and CDR2 is SYDVKM. V was clipped by 8 bases and J by 4 bases, with 24 bases between them. The CDR3 DNA reads TGTGCCAGCGATCCCCTTTGGGGCAGGGGTCAAAATCAGCCCCAGCATTTT. This gives the protein CASDPLWGRGQNQPQHF.

A remark on this clonotype: The CDR3 carries no conserved terminal phenylalanine or tryptophan, so it likely arises from a read error. The chain joins TRBV6-5 to TRBJ2-1, with D perhaps TRBD2 (5 bases). Trimming removed 5 bases from V and 0 bases from J, with 11 bases in between. From germline, CDR1 is MNHEY and CDR2 SVGAGI. The CDR3 is 15 residues long. CDR3 in DNA: TGTGCCAGCAGTGAATGGGAGAGCTCCTACAATGAGCAGTTCTTA. Translating gives CASSEWESSYNEQFL.

The chain combines TRBV7-9 with TRBJ2-6; D is possibly TRBD1 (6 bases). V gave up 2 bases and J gave up 2 bases, with 16 bases separating them. Per the germline V gene, CDR1 is SEHNR and CDR2 is FQNEAQ (reference sequence). This CDR3 is 18 amino acids long. The CDR3 here is CASSLRWWGRPGANVLTF. As DNA, the CDR3 is TGTGCCAGCAGCTTACGTTGGTGGGGGCGGCCTGGGGCCAACGTCCTGACTTTC.

The V gene is TRBV11-3, the J gene TRBJ2-2; the match to TRBD1 covers 8 bases. CDR3 length: 13 amino acids. V lost 8 bases to trimming and J lost 5 bases; unmatched junction nucleotides: 4. Germline V gene lookup returns CDR1 SGHNT and CDR2 YENEEA. CDR3 nucleotides: TGTGCCAGCGGAACAGGGGGGACCGGGGAGCTGTTTTTT. It translates to CASGTGGTGELFF. Supplemented by reference TRBV11-3 and TRBJ2-2, the full variable domain reads EAGVVQSPRYKIIEKKQPVAFWCNPISGHNTLYWYLQNLGQGPELLIRYENEEAVDDSQLPKDRFSAERLKGVDSTLKIQPAELGDSAVYLCASGTGGTGELFFGEGSRLTVL.

This chain uses TRBV4-1 with TRBJ2-7, with D perhaps matching TRBD2 (6 bases). Trimming took 3 bases from V and 3 from J, leaving 9 bases between them. The CDR3 is made up of 13 amino acids. From germline, CDR1 is MGHRA and CDR2 YSYEKL. The CDR3 region is CASSHPGLYEQYF. The DNA of the CDR3 is TGCGCCAGCAGCCACCCGGGACTCTACGAGCAGTACTTC.

The chain combines TRBV11-2 with TRBJ2-1, with D possibly TRBD2 on 5 matching bases. CDR3 length: 16 amino acids. Germline assignment: CDR1 SGHAT and CDR2 FQNNGV. Trimming cost V 1 base and J 6 bases, with 16 bases left between them. CDR3 protein: CASSLARGTPLNEQFF. Written as DNA, the CDR3 is TGTGCCAGCAGCTTAGCTCGGGGTACCCCCCTCAATGAGCAGTTCTTC.

The gene calls are TRBV6-2 or TRBV6-3 and TRBJ1-2; TRBD1 might be the D (5 bases). Germline V gives CDR1 MNHEY, CDR2 SVGEGT. Trimming took 7 bases from V and 7 from J, leaving 16 bases between them. The CDR3 covers 13 residues. CDR3 sequence reads: CASTQVAGSGYTF. The CDR3 coding sequence is TGTGCCAGCACCCAGGTGGCAGGGTCTGGCTACACCTTC.

CDR3 sequence reads: CASSVSAGGNQPQHF. In DNA, the CDR3 is TGTGCCAGCAGCGTATCCGCAGGAGGCAATCAGCCCCAGCATTTT. V gene TRBV9 combines with J gene TRBJ1-5; D uncertain. CDR3 length: 15 residues. Germline CDR1 reads SGDLS; CDR2 reads YYNGEE. Trimming took 1 base from V and 2 from J, leaving 10 bases between them.

The chain couples TRBV28 to TRBJ2-7; D unresolved. Germline CDR1 is MDHEN and CDR2 is SYDVKM. V was shortened by 8 bases and J by 3 bases, with 14 bases between the two germline ends. This CDR3 comprises 13 residues. The chain's CDR3 is CASQPYRHYEQYF. The CDR3 coding sequence is TGTGCCAGCCAACCCTACCGGCACTACGAGCAGTACTTC. The whole variable domain, remainder taken from reference TRBV28 and TRBJ2-7, is DVKVTQSSRYLVKRTGEKVFLECVQDMDHENMFWYRQDPGLGLRLIYFSYDVKMKEKGDIPEGYSVSREKKERFSLILESASTNQTSMYLCASQPYRHYEQYFGPGTRLTVT.

The gene calls are TRBV2 and TRBJ1-5, with D maybe TRBD1 (6 bases). Trimming shortened V by 6 bases and J by 6 bases, and 21 bases separated the two germline ends. The CDR3 runs 16 residues. CDR1 SNHLY and CDR2 FYNNEI come from the germline V gene. The CDR3 DNA is TGTGCCAGCAGCGCCGGACAGCCCGCTCTTGGTCAGCCCCAGCATTTT. It encodes CASSAGQPALGQPQHF.

Points on this clonotype: This may come from a read error, since a much larger clone is one base off. This CDR3 fails to terminate in the conserved phenylalanine or tryptophan, so it likely reflects a read error. The J gene is TRBJ2-7, the V gene TRBV4-1; 8 bases are a match to TRBD1. The CDR3 totals 16 residues. The J segment lost 4 bases and the V segment lost 4 bases, leaving 12 bases of the junction unmatched. Per the germline V gene, CDR1 is MGHRA and CDR2 is YSYEKL. The CDR3 reads CASSRPEGQGTYEQYL. The DNA for the CDR3 is TGCGCCAGCAGCCGGCCCGAAGGACAGGGCACTTACGAGCAGTACTTA.

This sequence joins TRBV4-1 and TRBJ2-3, with TRBD2 matching over 11 bases. This CDR3 has 15 residues. The V gene's germline CDR1 is MGHRA and CDR2 YSYEKL. Trimming at V came to 3 bases and at J to 5 bases, leaving 4 bases not matched to a gene. The CDR3 DNA sequence: TGCGCCAGCAGCCATTACCTAGCGGGAGGAGATACGCAGTATTTT. Translation gives CASSHYLAGGDTQYF.

This clonotype was found a few times. This chain connects TRBV12-3 or TRBV12-4 to TRBJ2-5; possible D gene TRBD1, 6 bases. The ends were cut back, 6 bases at V and 5 bases at J, with 16 bases in the middle. This CDR3 comprises 14 residues. The CDR3 DNA follows: TGTGCCAGCAGGGCGACAGGCCCAAGGGAGACCCAGTACTTC. Its protein is CASRATGPRETQYF.

This clonotype has only a few counts. The rearrangement joins TRBV10-3 to TRBJ2-7; 7 positions match TRBD2. Germline V CDR1 and CDR2: ENHRY, SYGVKD. This CDR3 region has 13 residues. V trimming: 6 bases; J trimming: 2 bases; junction bases outside the gene matches: 4. CDR3 region: CAIRVAGTYEQYF. CDR3 sequence (DNA): TGTGCCATCAGGGTAGCGGGTACCTACGAGCAGTACTTC.

The V gene is TRBV5-1, the J gene TRBJ1-2; a weak D match, TRBD1 (6 bases). This CDR3 comprises 17 residues. Germline CDR1 reads SGHRS; CDR2 reads YFSETQ. V was shortened by 4 bases and J by 6 bases, with 25 bases between the two germline ends. CDR3 DNA: TGCGCCAGCAGCCTAGGGACTGGAGGGGGTACTATGCATGGCTACACCTTC. Amino acids: CASSLGTGGGTMHGYTF.

The chain employs TRBV20-1 and TRBJ1-5; 8 bases match TRBD1. V lost 6 bases and J lost 2; bases outside the gene matches: 9. CDR3 length: 15 amino acids. CDR1 is DFQATT and CDR2 is SNEGSKA in the germline V gene (reference sequence). The CDR3 nucleotides are TGCAGTGCGGCGACAGGGGTACCCCGCAATCAGCCCCAGCATTTT. Translated: CSAATGVPRNQPQHF.

This clonotype has a count of ten or more. The chain combines TRBV7-2 with TRBJ1-1; D is ambiguous. The CDR3 extends over 12 amino acids. The germline CDR1 and CDR2 sequences are SGHTA and FQGNSA. V was clipped by 5 bases and J by 6 bases, with 10 bases between them. This chain's CDR3 is CASSPDPAEAFF. DNA of the CDR3: TGTGCCAGCAGCCCTGACCCGGCTGAAGCTTTCTTT.

This clonotype was seen only a few times. This rearrangement joins TRBV10-3 to TRBJ2-7; 8 bases fit TRBD1. The CDR3 sequence is 14 residues long. Germline lookup yields CDR1 ENHRY and CDR2 SYGVKD. After removal of 2 bases from V and 4 bases from J, the junction contained 4 bases not matched to a gene. In nucleotides, the CDR3 is TGTGCCATCAGTGAGCCAGGGGGCAGGTACGAGCAGTACTTC. It encodes CAISEPGGRYEQYF.

The chain uses TRBV6-8 and TRBJ1-1; D not certain. The CDR3 runs 12 residues. Germline loops: CDR1 MNHGY, CDR2 SAAAGT. V lost 4 bases and J 8 bases, leaving 11 bases between the germline ends. The CDR3 DNA is TGTGCCAGCAGTTCCTATCTGAAGGAAGCTTTCTTT. Its protein is CASSSYLKEAFF.

The chain carries TRBV27 and TRBJ2-7; 10 bases agree with TRBD1. The CDR3 is made up of 16 amino acids. With V trimmed by 5 bases and J by 4 bases, 11 bases remained unmatched. The germline V gene encodes CDR1 MNHEY and CDR2 SMNVEV (reference sequence). CDR3 sequence reads: CASSPEFGTGDYEQYF. Written as DNA, the CDR3 is TGTGCCAGCAGTCCCGAGTTTGGGACAGGGGATTACGAGCAGTACTTC.

The CDR3 DNA reads as TGCAGTGGGACTAGCGGGAGAGGTGAGGAGCAGTTCTTC. The encoded protein is CSGTSGRGEEQFF. This chain uses TRBV20-1 with TRBJ2-1; 13 nucleotides line up with TRBD2. Trimming removed 7 bases from V and 10 bases from J; junction bases left unmatched: 7. The germline V gene encodes CDR1 DFQATT and CDR2 SNEGSKA (reference sequence). There are 13 residues in the CDR3.